The 5 T cell receptor beta chains in this list originate from one sample, sequenced in a study of identical twins. MiXCR, run by TCRdb on the 5' RACE reads, gives a single entry per CDR3 protein. The table records fewer than 550,000 distinct CDR3 sequences, 15% of them present only once. These data were also filed under a second study, of yellow fever vaccine responses in identical twins.

Sequences were obtained from CD4+ T cells sorted from blood. The receptor set was obtained from a woman aged 18-29 years in good health.

This clonotype was picked up a small number of times. DNA for the CDR3: TGTGCCAGCAGTCAACCGGGACAGGGACCGCGGGCTTTCTTT. Amino acid sequence: CASSQPGQGPRAFF. This chain uses TRBV3-1 with TRBJ1-1; the match to TRBD1 covers 9 bases. The CDR3 sequence is 14 residues long. Trimming at V came to 6 bases and at J to 11 bases, leaving 13 bases not matched to a gene. Germline CDR1 reads LGHDT; CDR2 reads YNNKEL (reference sequence).

V gene TRBV12-3 or TRBV12-4 combines with J gene TRBJ2-3, with no clear D. Trimming took 0 bases from V and 4 from J, leaving 11 bases between them. The CDR3 runs to 15 residues. The CDR3 reads CASSLALRKSDTQYF. For the CDR3, the DNA is TGTGCCAGCAGTTTAGCGCTAAGAAAATCAGATACGCAGTATTTT.

The rearrangement joins TRBV27 to TRBJ2-6; 11 nucleotides agree with TRBD2. After removal of 5 bases from V and 0 bases from J, the junction contained 6 bases not matched to a gene. From germline, CDR1 is MNHEY and CDR2 SMNVEV (reference sequence). The length of the CDR3 is 18 residues. As DNA, the CDR3 is TGTGCCAGCAGTCTCGGGACTAGCGGTTACTCTGGGGCCAACGTCCTGACTTTC. Translating it yields CASSLGTSGYSGANVLTF.

The V call is TRBV10-3, the J call TRBJ1-4; 8 nucleotides agree with TRBD1. CDR1 and CDR2 from the germline V gene are ENHRY and SYGVKD. V shed 4 bases, J shed 3 bases, and the junction held 4 bases outside the gene matches. The CDR3 sequence is 15 residues long. The DNA of the CDR3 is TGTGCCATCAGTGTGGGACAGGCGTCTAATGAAAAACTGTTTTTT. It specifies CAISVGQASNEKLFF.

This clonotype was counted a few times. The chain recombines TRBV6-1 with TRBJ2-2, with a weak D call TRBD2 (5 bases). CDR3 length equals 15 residues. Germline V gene data show CDR1 as MNHNS and CDR2 as SASEGT. V lost 6 bases, J lost 3 bases, and 14 bases lay in between. CDR3 in DNA: TGTGCCAGCAGAACCGGACTCACCGACACCGGGGAGCTGTTTTTT. Amino acids: CASRTGLTDTGELFF.